Listed below are T cell receptor beta chains from one sample, sequenced in a study of PD-1 blockade in classical Hodgkin lymphoma. Here immunoSEQ multiplex PCR was the method, and the copy in TCRdb shows in-frame clones only, minus some. This sample has over 20,000 clones, with about two thirds found just once. Sample: peripheral blood mononuclear cells (PBMCs), taken at baseline. These receptors were obtained from a human donor with classical Hodgkin lymphoma. The conserved cysteine and the conserved F or W are not part of the CDR3 here. Fields, in order: V gene, CDR3 length, J gene, CDR3 protein.

V gene: TRBV28
CDR3 length: 12
J gene: TRBJ1-6
CDR3 protein: ASRSQGHNSPLH

V gene: TRBV6-5
CDR3 length: 11
J gene: TRBJ1-1
CDR3 protein: ASSNSGGLEAF

V gene: TRBV6-1
CDR3 length: 12
J gene: TRBJ1-1
CDR3 protein: ASSERAGYTEAF

V gene: TRBV7-8
CDR3 length: 12
J gene: TRBJ1-6
CDR3 protein: ASSKDRAKGPLH

V gene: TRBV5-1
CDR3 length: 12
J gene: TRBJ2-3
CDR3 protein: ASSLALGSDTQY

V gene: TRBV6-6
CDR3 length: 13
J gene: TRBJ2-1
CDR3 protein: ASSYPGFPYNEQF

V gene: TRBV5-6
CDR3 length: 17
J gene: TRBJ2-1
CDR3 protein: ASSFTRASGRSFGNEQF

V gene: TRBV9
CDR3 length: 15
J gene: TRBJ1-1
CDR3 protein: ASSVVQGPPLNTEAF

V gene: TRBV9
CDR3 length: 16
J gene: TRBJ2-1
CDR3 protein: ASSVEGPGTSGPDEQF

V gene: TRBV27
CDR3 length: 15
J gene: TRBJ1-1
CDR3 protein: ASSLTAPYQINTEAF

V gene: TRBV27
CDR3 length: 10
J gene: TRBJ1-6
CDR3 protein: ASSFFDSPLH

V gene: TRBV18
CDR3 length: 12
J gene: TRBJ1-1
CDR3 protein: ASSPRDFSTEAF

V gene: TRBV6-1
CDR3 length: 14
J gene: TRBJ2-3
CDR3 protein: ASSAASGLSTDTQY

V gene: TRBV28
CDR3 length: 13
J gene: TRBJ2-7
CDR3 protein: ASRGRDRISYEQY

V gene: TRBV29-1
CDR3 length: 13
J gene: TRBJ1-2
CDR3 protein: SAVPTGGFGYGYT

V gene: TRBV7-2
CDR3 length: 13
J gene: TRBJ1-1
CDR3 protein: ASSLGIGPYTEAF

V gene: TRBV5-5
CDR3 length: 12
J gene: TRBJ2-7
CDR3 protein: ASREGQDLYEQY

V gene: TRBV5-4
CDR3 length: 13
J gene: TRBJ2-7
CDR3 protein: ASSLGRLAGVEQY

V gene: TRBV7-2
CDR3 length: 16
J gene: TRBJ2-3
CDR3 protein: ASSLVGSSGSITDTQY

V gene: TRBV28
CDR3 length: 14
J gene: TRBJ1-3
CDR3 protein: ASSQWTHRSGNTIY

V gene: TRBV27
CDR3 length: 16
J gene: TRBJ1-4
CDR3 protein: ASNPNPFLGAPNEKLF

V gene: TRBV7-9
CDR3 length: 13
J gene: TRBJ2-4
CDR3 protein: ASSEDRLAKNIQY

V gene: TRBV10-3
CDR3 length: 10
J gene: TRBJ1-1
CDR3 protein: AIRQGGTEAF

V gene: TRBV7-2
CDR3 length: 14
J gene: TRBJ2-1
CDR3 protein: ASSLAGPGNYNEQF

V gene: TRBV10-3
CDR3 length: 14
J gene: TRBJ2-4
CDR3 protein: AISEVLKLAKNIQY

V gene: TRBV7-2
CDR3 length: 13
J gene: TRBJ2-5
CDR3 protein: ASSYVSGGGKTQY

V gene: TRBV11-2
CDR3 length: 13
J gene: TRBJ2-7
CDR3 protein: ASRPNSGPSYEQY

V gene: TRBV9
CDR3 length: 14
J gene: TRBJ1-1
CDR3 protein: ASSPRTGSLNTEAF

V gene: TRBV6-6
CDR3 length: 12
J gene: TRBJ2-4
CDR3 protein: ASSSIGTGGIQY

V gene: TRBV2
CDR3 length: 10
J gene: TRBJ2-1
CDR3 protein: ASSATSNEQF

V gene: TRBV5-1
CDR3 length: 14
J gene: TRBJ1-2
CDR3 protein: ASSSDGGHNNYGYT